This T cell receptor (beta chain) was recorded in a study of control samples from healthy donors and cancer patients. Some clones are missing from TCRdb's copy, which holds only in-frame ones; the method was immunoSEQ multiplex PCR. The table shows roughly 150,000 clones, with roughly 93% occurring only once. CDR3 length equals 15 residues. Per germline, CDR1 SGHVS and CDR2 FNYEAQ. V lost 5 bases to trimming and J lost 7 bases; unmatched junction nucleotides: 11. The genes are TRBV7-6 and TRBJ2-5, with 9 positions matching TRBD2. This TCR derives from a man in his fifties or sixties in good health. Sequences were obtained from blood. CDR3 nucleotide sequence: TGTGCCAGCAGCGTTGGTTTAGCGGGAGAGGGGACCCAGTACTTC. It codes for CASSVGLAGEGTQYF. Looking up the rest from reference TRBV7-6 and TRBJ2-5 gives the full variable domain: GAGVSQSPRYKVTKRGQDVALRCDPISGHVSLYWYRQALGQGPEFLTYFNYEAQQDKSGLPNDRFSAERPEGSISTLTIQRTEQRDSAMYRCASSVGLAGEGTQYFGPGTRLLVL.